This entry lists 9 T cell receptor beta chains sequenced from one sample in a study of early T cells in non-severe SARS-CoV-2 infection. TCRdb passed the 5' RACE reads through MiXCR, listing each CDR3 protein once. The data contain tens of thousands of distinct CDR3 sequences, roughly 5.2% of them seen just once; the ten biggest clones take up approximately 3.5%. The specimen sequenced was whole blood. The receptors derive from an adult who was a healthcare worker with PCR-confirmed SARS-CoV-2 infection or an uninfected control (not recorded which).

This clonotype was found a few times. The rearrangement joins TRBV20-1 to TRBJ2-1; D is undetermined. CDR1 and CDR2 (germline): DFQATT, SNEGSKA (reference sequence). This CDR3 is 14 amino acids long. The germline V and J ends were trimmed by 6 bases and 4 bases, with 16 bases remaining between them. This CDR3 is CSAPPAGMYNEQFF. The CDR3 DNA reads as TGCAGTGCGCCTCCCGCAGGAATGTACAATGAGCAGTTCTTC.

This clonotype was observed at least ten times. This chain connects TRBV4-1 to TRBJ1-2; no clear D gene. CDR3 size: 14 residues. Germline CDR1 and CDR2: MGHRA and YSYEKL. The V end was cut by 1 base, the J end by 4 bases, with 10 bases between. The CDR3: CASSQGGSGYGYTF. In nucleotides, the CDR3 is TGCGCCAGCAGCCAAGGGGGATCCGGCTATGGCTACACCTTC.

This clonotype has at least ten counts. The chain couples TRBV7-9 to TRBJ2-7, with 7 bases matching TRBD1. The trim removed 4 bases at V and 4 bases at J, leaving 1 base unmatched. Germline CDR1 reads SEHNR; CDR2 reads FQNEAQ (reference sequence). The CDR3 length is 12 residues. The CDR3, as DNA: TGTGCCAGCAGCTCGACAGGGTACGAGCAGTACTTC. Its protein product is CASSSTGYEQYF. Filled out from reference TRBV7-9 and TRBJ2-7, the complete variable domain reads DTGVSQNPRHKITKRGQNVTFRCDPISEHNRLYWYRQTLGQGPEFLTYFQNEAQLEKSRLLSDRFSAERPKGSFSTLEIQRTEQGDSAMYLCASSSTGYEQYFGPGTRLTVT.

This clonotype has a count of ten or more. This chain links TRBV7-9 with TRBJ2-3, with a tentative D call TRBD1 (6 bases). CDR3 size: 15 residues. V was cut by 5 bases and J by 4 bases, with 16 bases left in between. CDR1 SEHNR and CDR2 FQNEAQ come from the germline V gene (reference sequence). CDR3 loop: CASSPPDSTPDTQYF. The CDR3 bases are TGTGCCAGCAGCCCCCCGGACAGCACCCCAGATACGCAGTATTTT.

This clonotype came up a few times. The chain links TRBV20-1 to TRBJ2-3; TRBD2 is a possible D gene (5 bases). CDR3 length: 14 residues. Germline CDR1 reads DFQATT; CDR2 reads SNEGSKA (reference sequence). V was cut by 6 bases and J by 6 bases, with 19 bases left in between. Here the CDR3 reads CSAKKSGGPDTQYF. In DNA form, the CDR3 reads TGCAGTGCAAAGAAGTCCGGAGGCCCGGATACGCAGTATTTT.

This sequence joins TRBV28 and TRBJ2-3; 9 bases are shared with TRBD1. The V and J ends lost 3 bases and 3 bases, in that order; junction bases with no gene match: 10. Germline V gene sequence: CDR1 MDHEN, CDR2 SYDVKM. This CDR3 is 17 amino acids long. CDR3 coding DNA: TGTGCCAGCAGTTTCGATATACAGGGGGCGCTGACAGATACGCAGTATTTT. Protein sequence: CASSFDIQGALTDTQYF.

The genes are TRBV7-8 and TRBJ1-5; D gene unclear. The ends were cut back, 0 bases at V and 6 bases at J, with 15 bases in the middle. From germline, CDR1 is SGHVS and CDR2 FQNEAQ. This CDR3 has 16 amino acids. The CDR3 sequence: CASSLASLLGGQPQHF. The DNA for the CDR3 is TGTGCCAGCAGCTTAGCCTCACTCCTGGGCGGTCAGCCCCAGCATTTT.

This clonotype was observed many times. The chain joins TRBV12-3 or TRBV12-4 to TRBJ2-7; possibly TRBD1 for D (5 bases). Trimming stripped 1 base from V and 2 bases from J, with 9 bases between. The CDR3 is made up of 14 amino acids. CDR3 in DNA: TGTGCCAGCAGTTTAGGGCAGGGTCCCTACGAGCAGTACTTC. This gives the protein CASSLGQGPYEQYF.

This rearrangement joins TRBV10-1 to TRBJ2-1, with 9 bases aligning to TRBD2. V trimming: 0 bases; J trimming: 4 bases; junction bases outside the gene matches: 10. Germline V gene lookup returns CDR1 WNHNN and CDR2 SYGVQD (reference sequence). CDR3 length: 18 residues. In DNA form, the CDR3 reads TGCGCCAGCAGTGAGTCGGGGGCGGGACTAGCCGATTACAATGAGCAGTTCTTC. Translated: CASSESGAGLADYNEQFF.